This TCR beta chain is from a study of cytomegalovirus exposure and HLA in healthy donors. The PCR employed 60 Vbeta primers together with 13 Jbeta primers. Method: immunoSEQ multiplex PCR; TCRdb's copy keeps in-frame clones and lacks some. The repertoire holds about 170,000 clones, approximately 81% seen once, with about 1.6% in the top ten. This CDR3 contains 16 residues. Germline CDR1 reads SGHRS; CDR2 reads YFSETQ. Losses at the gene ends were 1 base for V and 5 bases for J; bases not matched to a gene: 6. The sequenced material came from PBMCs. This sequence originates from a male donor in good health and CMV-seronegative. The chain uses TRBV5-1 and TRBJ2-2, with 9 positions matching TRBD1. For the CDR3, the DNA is TGCGCCAGCAGCTTGAGATCGGGACAGGGAACCGGGGAGCTGTTTTTT. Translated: CASSLRSGQGTGELFF.